This TCR beta chain comes out of a study of blood T cell repertoires in COVID-19 (dated by TCRdb to about 2020). As for the study more broadly: The collaborator samples originated in the United States, Italy and Spain and spanned the acute and convalescent phases of COVID-19. The material from the prospective study consisted of cDNA or gDNA derived from T cells, B-cell-depleted T cells, or PBMCs. Subjects who had been exposed to COVID-19, were actively infected with it, or had recovered from it provided the deeply sampled blood TCRbeta repertoires that made up the dataset. The repertoires were released in a freely available public database intended as a resource for research on the immune response to SARS-CoV-2. The samples were drawn from two sources: the first 160 participants of the ongoing ImmuneRACE study, and 1,200 or so subjects contributed by 6 global collaborators. A de-identified subject ID, COVID-19 status, age in years and sex were almost always included in the sample metadata. Where available, HLA class I and class II types were taken from metadata supplied by the sample provider and were not determined by assay-based typing. Here is what the overall study found, with its caveats: The quantity of clinical and demographic metadata differed by source and by participant and was supplied without curation.

Whole blood was collected in K2EDTA tubes by collaborating institutions according to the institutions' own protocols. For TCRbeta analysis, collaborators shipped samples in one of three forms: frozen whole blood, isolated PBMCs, or DNA extracted from either of those sample types. Comments on this clone: This clone's antigen is unknown. One base away there is no much larger clone; base qualities are not given.

The immunoSEQ Assay, a bias-controlled multiplex PCR, was used to amplify TCRbeta CDR3 regions from genomic DNA. Concerning the study's data processing: Within the assay, amplification of reference gene primers was used to estimate how many nucleated cells each sample contained. To quantify the absolute abundance of each unique TCRbeta CDR3 rearrangement, sequence reads were collapsed and filtered. For each sample, productive Simpson clonality was calculated as the square root of Simpson's diversity index over productive rearrangements. This is the immuneACCESS table as TCRdb keeps it, with only in-frame sequences that have V and J called. A part of the clones is gone; compared with another copy, unresolved V genes explain less than half, and the rest is unexplained. Clonal size and the V and J genes are those of that table, whereas D and trimming came from the DNA. This sample is represented by some 150,000 clones; about 85% of them were singletons. The ten largest clones represent about 3.1% of the sample.

From the germline V gene, CDR1 is SGDLS and CDR2 is YYNGEE. The CDR3 holds 16 amino acids from the cysteine to the phenylalanine. Only CDR3 DNA remains: 48 bases, in frame from the first base. Relative to germline, V is missing 0 bases and J is missing 4 bases, with 7 bases of the junction outside any gene match. This clonotype was obtained from a woman aged 40 to 50 with active or convalescent COVID-19. In this chain, TRBV9 is recombined with TRBJ1-3, and 7 junctional nucleotides match TRBD1. Input material: peripheral blood. The nucleotides read TGTGCCAGCAGCGTAGCAGACAGGGTGAAAGGAAACACCATATATTTT. It is translated as CASSVADRVKGNTIYF.